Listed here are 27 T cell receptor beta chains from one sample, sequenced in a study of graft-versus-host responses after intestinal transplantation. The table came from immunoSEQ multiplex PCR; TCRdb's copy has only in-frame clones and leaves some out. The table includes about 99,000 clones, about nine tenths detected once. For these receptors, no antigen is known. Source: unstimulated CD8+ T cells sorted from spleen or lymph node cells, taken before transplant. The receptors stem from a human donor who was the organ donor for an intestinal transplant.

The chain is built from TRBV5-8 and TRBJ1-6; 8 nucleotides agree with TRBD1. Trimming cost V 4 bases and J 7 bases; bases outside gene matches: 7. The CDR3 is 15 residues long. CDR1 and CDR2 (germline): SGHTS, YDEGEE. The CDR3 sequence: CASSKTGAGNSPLHF. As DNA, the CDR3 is TGTGCCAGCAGCAAGACAGGGGCTGGGAATTCACCCCTCCACTTT.

The CDR3, as DNA: TGTGCCAGCAGCTACCGGACAGGGGAGACCCAGTACTTC. Encoded protein: CASSYRTGETQYF. This chain joins TRBV5-8 and TRBJ2-5, with TRBD1 identical over 8 bases. Germline V lookup: CDR1 SGHTS, CDR2 YDEGEE. This CDR3 is built from 13 residues. V trimming: 3 bases; J trimming: 5 bases; junction bases outside the gene matches: 3.

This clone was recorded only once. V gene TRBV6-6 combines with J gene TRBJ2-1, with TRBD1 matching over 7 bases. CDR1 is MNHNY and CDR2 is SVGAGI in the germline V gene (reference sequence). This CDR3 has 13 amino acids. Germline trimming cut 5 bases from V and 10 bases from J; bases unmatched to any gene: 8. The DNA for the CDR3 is TGTGCCAGCAGTCTGTCGACAGGGAGCGAGCAGTTCTTC. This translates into CASSLSTGSEQFF.

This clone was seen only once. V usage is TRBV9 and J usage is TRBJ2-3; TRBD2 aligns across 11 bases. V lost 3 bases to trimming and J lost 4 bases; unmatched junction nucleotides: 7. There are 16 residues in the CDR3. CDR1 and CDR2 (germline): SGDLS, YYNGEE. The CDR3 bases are TGTGCCAGCAGCGGGGGGCTTAGCGGGGGGGCAGATACGCAGTATTTT. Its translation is CASSGGLSGGADTQYF.

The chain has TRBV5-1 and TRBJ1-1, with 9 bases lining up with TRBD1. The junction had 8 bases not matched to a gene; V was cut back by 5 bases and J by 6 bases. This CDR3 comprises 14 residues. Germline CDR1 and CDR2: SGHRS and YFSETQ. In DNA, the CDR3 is TGCGCCAGCAGGGCCAGGACAGGGGAATCTGAAGCTTTCTTT. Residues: CASRARTGESEAFF. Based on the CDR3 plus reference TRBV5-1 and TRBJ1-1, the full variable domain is KAGVTQTPRYLIKTRGQQVTLSCSPISGHRSVSWYQQTPGQGLQFLFEYFSETQRNKGNFPGRFSGRQFSNSRSEMNVSTLELGDSALYLCASRARTGESEAFFGQGTRLTVV.

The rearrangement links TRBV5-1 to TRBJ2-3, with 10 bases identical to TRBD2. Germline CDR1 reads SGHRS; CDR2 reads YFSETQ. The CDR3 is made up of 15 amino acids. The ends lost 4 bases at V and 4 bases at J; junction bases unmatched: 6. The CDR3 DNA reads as TGCGCCAGCAGCGGAACCGGGACTAGCGCAGATACGCAGTATTTT. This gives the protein CASSGTGTSADTQYF.

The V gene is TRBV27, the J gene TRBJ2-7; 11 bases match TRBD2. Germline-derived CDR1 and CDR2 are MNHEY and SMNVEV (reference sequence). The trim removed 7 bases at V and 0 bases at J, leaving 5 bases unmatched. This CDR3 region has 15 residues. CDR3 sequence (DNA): TGTGCCAGCACGCATACTAGCGGGAGCTCCTACGAGCAGTACTTC. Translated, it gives CASTHTSGSSYEQYF.

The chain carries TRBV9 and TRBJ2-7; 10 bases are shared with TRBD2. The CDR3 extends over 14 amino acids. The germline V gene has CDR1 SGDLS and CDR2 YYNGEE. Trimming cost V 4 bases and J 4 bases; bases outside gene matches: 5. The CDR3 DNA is TGTGCCAGCAGCCTCGGACTAGCGGAGTACGAGCAGTACTTC. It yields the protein CASSLGLAEYEQYF.

CDR3 sequence: CASSPPASQETQYF. Here the CDR3 DNA reads TGTGCCAGCAGCCCCCCGGCTAGCCAAGAGACCCAGTACTTC. The chain combines TRBV5-6 with TRBJ2-5; D unresolved. Germline CDR1 is SGHDT and CDR2 is YYEEEE. V was trimmed by 4 bases and J by 1 base, leaving 11 bases between them. This CDR3 is built from 14 residues.

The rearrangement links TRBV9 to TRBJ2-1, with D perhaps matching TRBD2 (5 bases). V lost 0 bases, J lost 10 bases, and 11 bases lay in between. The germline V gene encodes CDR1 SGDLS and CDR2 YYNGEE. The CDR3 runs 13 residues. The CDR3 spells CASSVAGGREQFF. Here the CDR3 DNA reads TGTGCCAGCAGCGTAGCTGGAGGAAGAGAGCAGTTCTTC.

The chain's CDR3 is CASSEFGGETQYF. As DNA, the CDR3 is TGTGCCAGCAGTGAGTTTGGGGGGGAGACCCAGTACTTC. This chain uses TRBV25-1 with TRBJ2-5; weak D call: TRBD2 (6 bases). The CDR3 spans 13 residues. The V end lost 3 bases, the J end lost 5 bases, and 10 bases lay between the germline ends. The germline gives CDR1 MGHDK, CDR2 SYGVNS.

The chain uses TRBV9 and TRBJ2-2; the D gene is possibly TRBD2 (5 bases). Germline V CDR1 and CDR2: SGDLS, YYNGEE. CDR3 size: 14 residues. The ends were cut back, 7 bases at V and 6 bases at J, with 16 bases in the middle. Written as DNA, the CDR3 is TGTGCCAGCGGAACTAGAAAGTATTCCGGGGAGCTGTTTTTT. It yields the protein CASGTRKYSGELFF.

In DNA, the CDR3 is TGTGCCAGCAGCTTACTAGCGGGAGGATTGGGCACCGGGGAGCTGTTTTTT. It specifies CASSLLAGGLGTGELFF. The rearrangement joins TRBV7-2 to TRBJ2-2; 11 positions agree with TRBD2. The trim removed 2 bases at V and 4 bases at J, leaving 6 bases unmatched. CDR3 size: 17 residues. From germline, CDR1 is SGHTA and CDR2 FQGNSA.

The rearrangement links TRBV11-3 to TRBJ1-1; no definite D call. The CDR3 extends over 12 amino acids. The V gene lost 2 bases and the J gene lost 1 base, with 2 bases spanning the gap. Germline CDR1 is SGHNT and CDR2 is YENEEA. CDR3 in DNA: TGTGCCAGCAGCTTACGGAACACTGAAGCTTTCTTT. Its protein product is CASSLRNTEAFF. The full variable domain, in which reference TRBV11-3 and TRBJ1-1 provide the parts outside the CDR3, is EAGVVQSPRYKIIEKKQPVAFWCNPISGHNTLYWYLQNLGQGPELLIRYENEEAVDDSQLPKDRFSAERLKGVDSTLKIQPAELGDSAVYLCASSLRNTEAFFGQGTRLTVV.

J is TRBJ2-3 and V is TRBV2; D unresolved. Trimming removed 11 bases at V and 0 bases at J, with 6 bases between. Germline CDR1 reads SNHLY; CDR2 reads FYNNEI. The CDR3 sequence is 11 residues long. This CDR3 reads CAFSSTDTQYF. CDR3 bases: TGTGCCTTCTCTAGCACAGATACGCAGTATTTT. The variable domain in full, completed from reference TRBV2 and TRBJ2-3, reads EPEVTQTPSHQVTQMGQEVILRCVPISNHLYFYWYRQILGQKVEFLVSFYNNEISEKSEIFDDQFSVERPDGSNFTLKIRSTKLEDSAMYFCAFSSTDTQYFGPGTRLTVL.

The CDR3, as DNA: TGTGCCATCTCGTGGGAGTTGGAGACCCAGTACTTC. Encoded protein: CAISWELETQYF. The chain recombines TRBV10-3 with TRBJ2-5, with a tentative D call TRBD2 (5 bases). The CDR3 runs to 12 residues. V was shortened by 8 bases and J by 5 bases, with 12 bases between the two germline ends. Germline CDR1 ENHRY, CDR2 SYGVKD.

The DNA for the CDR3 is TGTGCCAGCAGCGTAACGACTAGCGGGGACTACAATGAGCAGTTCTTC. Residues: CASSVTTSGDYNEQFF. The V call is TRBV7-6, the J call TRBJ2-1; TRBD2 matches 11 bases. The CDR3 totals 16 residues. V gave up 5 bases and J gave up 3 bases; unmatched junction bases: 6. Germline V lookup: CDR1 SGHVS, CDR2 FNYEAQ.

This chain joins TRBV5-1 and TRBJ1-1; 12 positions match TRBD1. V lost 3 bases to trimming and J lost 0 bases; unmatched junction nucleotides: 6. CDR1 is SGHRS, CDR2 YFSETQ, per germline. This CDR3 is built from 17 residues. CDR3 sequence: CASSWWDRGRVNTEAFF. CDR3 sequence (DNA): TGCGCCAGCAGCTGGTGGGACAGGGGGCGGGTGAACACTGAAGCTTTCTTT.

CDR3 amino acids: CASSPTPGVYQPQHF. CDR3 nucleotide sequence: TGTGCCAGCAGCCCTACTCCAGGGGTATACCAGCCCCAGCATTTT. The V gene is TRBV6-5, the J gene TRBJ1-5, with D possibly TRBD1 on 6 matching bases. Trimming took 6 bases from V and 7 from J, leaving 19 bases between them. CDR3 length: 15 residues. Looked up from germline, CDR1 is MNHEY and CDR2 is SVGAGI.

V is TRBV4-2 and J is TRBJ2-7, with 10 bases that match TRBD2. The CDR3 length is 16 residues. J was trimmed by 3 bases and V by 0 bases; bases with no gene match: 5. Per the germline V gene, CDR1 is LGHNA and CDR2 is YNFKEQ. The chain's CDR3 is CASSQEAGLANYEQYF. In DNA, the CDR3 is TGTGCCAGCAGCCAAGAAGCGGGACTAGCGAACTACGAGCAGTACTTC.

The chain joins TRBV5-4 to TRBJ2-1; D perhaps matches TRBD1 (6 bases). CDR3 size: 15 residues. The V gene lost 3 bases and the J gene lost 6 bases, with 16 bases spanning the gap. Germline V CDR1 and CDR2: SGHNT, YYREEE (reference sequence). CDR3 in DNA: TGTGCCAGCAGCTCCGCCACCATCAGGGGCAATGAGCAGTTCTTC. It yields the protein CASSSATIRGNEQFF.

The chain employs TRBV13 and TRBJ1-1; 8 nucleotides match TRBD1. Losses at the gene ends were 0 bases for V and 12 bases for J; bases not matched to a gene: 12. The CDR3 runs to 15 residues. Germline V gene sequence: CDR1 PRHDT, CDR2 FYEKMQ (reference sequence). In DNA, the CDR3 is TGTGCCAGCAGCTTAGGTTTGCAGGGGGCGGGTGAGTCTTTCTTT. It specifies CASSLGLQGAGESFF.

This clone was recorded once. The CDR3 sequence is CASSLVQGANYGYTF. The CDR3 DNA is TGTGCCAGCAGCCTAGTACAGGGGGCAAACTATGGCTACACCTTC. This chain links TRBV11-2 with TRBJ1-2, with 9 bases identical to TRBD1. Germline CDR1 SGHAT, CDR2 FQNNGV. This CDR3 spans 15 amino acids. Trimming removed 5 bases from V and 2 bases from J; junction bases left unmatched: 6.

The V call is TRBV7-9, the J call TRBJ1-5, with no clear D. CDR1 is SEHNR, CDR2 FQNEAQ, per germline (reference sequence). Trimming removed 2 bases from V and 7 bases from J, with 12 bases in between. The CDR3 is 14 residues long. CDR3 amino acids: CASSLNGVGQPQHF. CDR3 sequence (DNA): TGTGCCAGCAGCTTAAACGGGGTAGGGCAGCCCCAGCATTTT.

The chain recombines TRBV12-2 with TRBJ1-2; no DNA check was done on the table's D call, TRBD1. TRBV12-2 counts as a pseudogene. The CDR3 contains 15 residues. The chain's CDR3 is CASRLAPADRRGYTF. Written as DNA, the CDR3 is TGTGCAAGTCGCTTAGCCCCCGCTGACAGACGGGGCTACACCTTC.

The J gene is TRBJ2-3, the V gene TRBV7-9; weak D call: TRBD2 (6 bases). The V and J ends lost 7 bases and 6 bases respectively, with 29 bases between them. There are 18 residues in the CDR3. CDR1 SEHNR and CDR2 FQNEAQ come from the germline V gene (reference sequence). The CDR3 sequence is CASTPAGRQGSPGDTQYF. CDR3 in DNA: TGTGCCAGCACCCCGGCGGGAAGACAAGGGTCCCCCGGGGATACGCAGTATTTT.

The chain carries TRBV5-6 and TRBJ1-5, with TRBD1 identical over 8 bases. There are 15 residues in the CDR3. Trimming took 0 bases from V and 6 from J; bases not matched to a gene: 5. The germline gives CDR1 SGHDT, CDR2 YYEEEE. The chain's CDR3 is CASSLAVQGAQPQHF. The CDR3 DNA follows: TGTGCCAGCAGCTTGGCCGTCCAGGGGGCTCAGCCCCAGCATTTT.